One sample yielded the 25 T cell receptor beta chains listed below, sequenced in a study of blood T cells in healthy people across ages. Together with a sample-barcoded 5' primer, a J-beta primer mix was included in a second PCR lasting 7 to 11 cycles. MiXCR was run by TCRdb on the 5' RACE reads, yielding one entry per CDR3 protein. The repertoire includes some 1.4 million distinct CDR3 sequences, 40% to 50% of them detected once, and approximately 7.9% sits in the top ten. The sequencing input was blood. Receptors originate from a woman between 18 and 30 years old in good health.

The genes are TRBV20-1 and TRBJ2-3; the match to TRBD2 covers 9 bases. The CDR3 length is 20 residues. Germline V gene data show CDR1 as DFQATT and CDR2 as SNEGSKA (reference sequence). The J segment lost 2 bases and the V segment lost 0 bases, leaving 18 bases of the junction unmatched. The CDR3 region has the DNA TGCAGTGCTAGAGATCCCCTCACGTCCCGACTAGCGGAGACCACAGATACGCAGTATTTT. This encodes CSARDPLTSRLAETTDTQYF.

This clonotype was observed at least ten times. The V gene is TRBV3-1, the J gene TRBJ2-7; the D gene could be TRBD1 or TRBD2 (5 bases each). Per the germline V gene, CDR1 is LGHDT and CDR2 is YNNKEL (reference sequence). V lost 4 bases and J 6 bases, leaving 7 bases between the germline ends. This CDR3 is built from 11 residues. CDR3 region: CASSRGGEQYF. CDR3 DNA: TGTGCCAGCAGCCGTGGGGGCGAGCAGTACTTC.

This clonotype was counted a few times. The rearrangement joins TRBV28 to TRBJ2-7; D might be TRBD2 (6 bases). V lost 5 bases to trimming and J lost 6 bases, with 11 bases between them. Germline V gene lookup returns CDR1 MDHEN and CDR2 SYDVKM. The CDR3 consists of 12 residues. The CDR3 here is CASSPWRAEQYF. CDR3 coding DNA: TGTGCCAGCAGTCCTTGGAGGGCCGAGCAGTACTTC.

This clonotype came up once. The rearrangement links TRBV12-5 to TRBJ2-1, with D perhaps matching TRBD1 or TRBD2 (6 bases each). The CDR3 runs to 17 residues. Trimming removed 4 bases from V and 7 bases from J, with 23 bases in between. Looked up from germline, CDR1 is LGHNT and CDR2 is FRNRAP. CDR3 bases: TGTGCTAGTGGTTGGGGTACGTGGCAGGGGACTGGGAATGAGCAGTTCTTC. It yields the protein CASGWGTWQGTGNEQFF.

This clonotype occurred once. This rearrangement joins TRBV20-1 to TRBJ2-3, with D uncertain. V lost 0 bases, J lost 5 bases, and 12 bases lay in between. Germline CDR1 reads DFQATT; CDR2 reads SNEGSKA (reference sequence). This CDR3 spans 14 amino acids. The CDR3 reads CSAREGLLVDTQYF. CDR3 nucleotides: TGCAGTGCTAGAGAAGGCCTACTGGTAGATACGCAGTATTTT.

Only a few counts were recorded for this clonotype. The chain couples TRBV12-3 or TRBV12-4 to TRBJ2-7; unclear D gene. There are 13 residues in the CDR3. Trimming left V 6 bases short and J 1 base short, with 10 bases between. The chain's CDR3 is CASSPDLSYEQYF. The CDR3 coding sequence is TGTGCCAGCAGCCCGGACCTTTCCTACGAGCAGTACTTC.

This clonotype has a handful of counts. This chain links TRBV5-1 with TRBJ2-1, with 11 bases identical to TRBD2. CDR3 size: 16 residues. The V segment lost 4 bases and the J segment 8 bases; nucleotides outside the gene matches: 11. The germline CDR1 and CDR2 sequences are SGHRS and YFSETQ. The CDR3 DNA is TGCGCCAGCAGCCGCCAACTAGCGGGGGATCCCGATGAGCAGTTCTTC. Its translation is CASSRQLAGDPDEQFF.

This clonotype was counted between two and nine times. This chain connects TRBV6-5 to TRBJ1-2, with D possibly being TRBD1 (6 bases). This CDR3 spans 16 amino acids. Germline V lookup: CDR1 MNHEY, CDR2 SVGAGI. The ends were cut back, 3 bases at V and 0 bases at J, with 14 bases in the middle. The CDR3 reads CASSYSRGAANYGYTF. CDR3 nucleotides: TGTGCCAGCAGTTATAGCCGGGGGGCGGCTAACTATGGCTACACCTTC.

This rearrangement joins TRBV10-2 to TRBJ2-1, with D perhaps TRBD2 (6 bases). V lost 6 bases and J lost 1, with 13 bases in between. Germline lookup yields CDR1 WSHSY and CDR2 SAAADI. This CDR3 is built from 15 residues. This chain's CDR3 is CASSIGTPSYNEQFF. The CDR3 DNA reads TGCGCCAGCAGCATCGGGACTCCGTCCTACAATGAGCAGTTCTTC.

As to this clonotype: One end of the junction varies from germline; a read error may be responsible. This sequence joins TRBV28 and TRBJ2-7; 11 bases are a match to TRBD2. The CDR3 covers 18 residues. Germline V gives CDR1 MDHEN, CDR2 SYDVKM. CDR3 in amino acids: CASSLPLSLAGGTYVQYF. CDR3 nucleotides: TGTGCCAGCAGTTTGCCCCTCTCTCTAGCGGGGGGCACCTACGTGCAGTACTTC.

DNA of the CDR3: TGTGCCAGCAGCACAGGGGAGTTCCCAGGGGGACGCAGGGGGCGCTACGAGCAGTACTTC. This encodes CASSTGEFPGGRRGRYEQYF. J is TRBJ2-7 and V is TRBV4-2; 8 nucleotides line up with TRBD1. The germline V gene encodes CDR1 LGHNA and CDR2 YNFKEQ. V trimming: 5 bases; J trimming: 3 bases; junction bases outside the gene matches: 24. This CDR3 has 20 residues.

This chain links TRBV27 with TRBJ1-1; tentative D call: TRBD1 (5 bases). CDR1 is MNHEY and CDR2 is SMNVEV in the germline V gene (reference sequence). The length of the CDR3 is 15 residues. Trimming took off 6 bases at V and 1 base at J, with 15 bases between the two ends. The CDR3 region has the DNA TGTGCCAGCAGACCCCTGAGGGGCGCGAACACTGAAGCTTTCTTT. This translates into CASRPLRGANTEAFF.

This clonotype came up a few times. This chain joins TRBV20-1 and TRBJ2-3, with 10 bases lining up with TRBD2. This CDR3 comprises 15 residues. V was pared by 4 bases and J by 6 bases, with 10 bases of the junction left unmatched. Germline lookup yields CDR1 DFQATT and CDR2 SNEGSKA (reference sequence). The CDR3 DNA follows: TGCAGTGCTATTGGTCTAGCGGGAGAAGGGGATACGCAGTATTTT. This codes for CSAIGLAGEGDTQYF.

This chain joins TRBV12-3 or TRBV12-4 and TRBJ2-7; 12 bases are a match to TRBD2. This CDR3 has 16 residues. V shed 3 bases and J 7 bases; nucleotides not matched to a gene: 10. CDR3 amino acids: CASSFTSGGPGGEQYF. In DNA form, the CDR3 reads TGTGCCAGCAGTTTTACTAGCGGGGGGCCAGGCGGTGAGCAGTACTTC.

The CDR3 nucleotides are TGCGCCAGCAGCTTGACAGGCGAGGCGAACATTCAGTACTTC. This gives the protein CASSLTGEANIQYF. V is TRBV5-1 and J is TRBJ2-4; maybe TRBD1 (5 bases). V was clipped by 1 base and J by 7 bases, with 12 bases between them. Looked up from germline, CDR1 is SGHRS and CDR2 is YFSETQ. The CDR3 loop spans 14 amino acids.

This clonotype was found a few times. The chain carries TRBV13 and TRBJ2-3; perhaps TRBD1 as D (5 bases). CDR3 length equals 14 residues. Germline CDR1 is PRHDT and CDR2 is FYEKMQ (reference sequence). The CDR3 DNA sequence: TGTCCAGGGCCCTGCCCCCTAACGGAAGATACGCAGTATTTT. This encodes CPGPCPLTEDTQYF. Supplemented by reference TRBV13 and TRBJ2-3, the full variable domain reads AAGVIQSPRHLIKEKRETATLKCYPIPRHDTVYWYQQGPGQDPQFLISFYEKMQSDKGSIPDRFSAQQFSDYHSELNMSSLELGDSALYFCPGPCPLTEDTQYFGPGTRLTVL.

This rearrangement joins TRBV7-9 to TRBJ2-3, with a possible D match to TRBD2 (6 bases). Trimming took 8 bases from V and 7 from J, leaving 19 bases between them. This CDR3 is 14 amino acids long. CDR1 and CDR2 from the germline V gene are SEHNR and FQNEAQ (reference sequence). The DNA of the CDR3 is TGTGCCAGCTCTCCCTCTGGCGGGGACTATACGCAGTATTTT. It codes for CASSPSGGDYTQYF.

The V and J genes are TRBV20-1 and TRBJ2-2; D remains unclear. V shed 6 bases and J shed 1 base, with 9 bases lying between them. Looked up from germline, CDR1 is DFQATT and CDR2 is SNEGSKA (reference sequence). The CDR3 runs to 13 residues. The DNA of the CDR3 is TGCAGTGCCCCGACACAGAACACCGGGGAGCTGTTTTTT. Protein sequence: CSAPTQNTGELFF.

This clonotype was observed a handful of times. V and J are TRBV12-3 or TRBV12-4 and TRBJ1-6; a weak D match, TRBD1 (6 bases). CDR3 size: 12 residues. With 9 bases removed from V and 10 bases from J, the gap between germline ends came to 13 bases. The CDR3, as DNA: TGTGCCAGTAACAGGGACCGATCACCCCTCCACTTT. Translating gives CASNRDRSPLHF.

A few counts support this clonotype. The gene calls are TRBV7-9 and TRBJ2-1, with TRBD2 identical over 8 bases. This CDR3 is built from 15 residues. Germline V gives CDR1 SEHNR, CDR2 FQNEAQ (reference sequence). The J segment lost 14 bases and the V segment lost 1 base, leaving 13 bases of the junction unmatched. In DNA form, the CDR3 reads TGTGCCAGCAGCTTAGGATCTCGGGAGGGACTCCCGGAGTTCTTC. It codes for CASSLGSREGLPEFF.

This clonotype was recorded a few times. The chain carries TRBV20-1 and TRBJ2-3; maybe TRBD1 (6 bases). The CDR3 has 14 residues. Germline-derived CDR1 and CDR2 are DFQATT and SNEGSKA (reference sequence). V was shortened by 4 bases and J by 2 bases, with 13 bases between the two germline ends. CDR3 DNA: TGCAGTGCTACGGATAGGGACACCACAGATACGCAGTATTTT. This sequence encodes CSATDRDTTDTQYF.

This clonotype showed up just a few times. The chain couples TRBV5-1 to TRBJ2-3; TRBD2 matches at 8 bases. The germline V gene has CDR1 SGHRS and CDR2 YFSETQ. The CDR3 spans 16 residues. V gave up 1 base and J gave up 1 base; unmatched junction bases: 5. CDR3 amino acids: CASSLLPGGGTDTQYF. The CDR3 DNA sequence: TGCGCCAGCAGCTTGCTCCCCGGGGGGGGCACAGATACGCAGTATTTT. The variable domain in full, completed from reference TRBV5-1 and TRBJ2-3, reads KAGVTQTPRYLIKTRGQQVTLSCSPISGHRSVSWYQQTPGQGLQFLFEYFSETQRNKGNFPGRFSGRQFSNSRSEMNVSTLELGDSALYLCASSLLPGGGTDTQYFGPGTRLTVL.

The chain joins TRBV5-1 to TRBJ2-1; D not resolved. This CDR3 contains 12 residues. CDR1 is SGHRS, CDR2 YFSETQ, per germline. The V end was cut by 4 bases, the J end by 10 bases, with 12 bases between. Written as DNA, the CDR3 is TGCGCCAGCAGCGGCCGTGGCGAAGAGCAGTTCTTC. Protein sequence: CASSGRGEEQFF.

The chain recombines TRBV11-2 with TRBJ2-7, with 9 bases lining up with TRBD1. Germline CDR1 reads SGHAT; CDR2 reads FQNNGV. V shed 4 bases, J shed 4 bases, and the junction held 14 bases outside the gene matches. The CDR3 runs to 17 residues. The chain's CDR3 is CASSSIAGTGSGYEQYF. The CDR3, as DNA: TGTGCCAGCAGCTCAATCGCCGGGACAGGGTCGGGGTACGAGCAGTACTTC.

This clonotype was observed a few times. The CDR3 protein is CASSSFRDSLPYEQYF. The CDR3 DNA reads as TGTGCCAGCAGCTCATTCCGGGACTCCCTCCCTTACGAGCAGTACTTC. The chain has TRBV7-2 and TRBJ2-7, with D possibly matching TRBD2 (6 bases). Trimming stripped 4 bases from V and 4 bases from J, with 20 bases between. The V gene's germline CDR1 is SGHTA and CDR2 FQGNSA. There are 16 residues in the CDR3.